This T cell receptor beta chain was profiled in a study of glioma-infiltrating T cells after dendritic cell vaccination. Study context: At biweekly intervals, patients got three intradermal dendritic cell vaccine injections.

Regarding time point: after dendritic cell vaccination, including at tumor progression/relapse. Sequencing was performed with immunoSEQ multiplex PCR; in TCRdb, only in-frame clones are kept and a portion is missing. The table records approximately 24,000 clones, over 85% of them present only once. With 5 bases clipped from V and 3 bases from J, the junction kept 2 bases outside the gene matches. Germline V gene lookup returns CDR1 WNHNN and CDR2 SYGVQD (reference sequence). The length of the CDR3 is 14 residues. The J gene is TRBJ2-3, the V gene TRBV10-1; 10 bases are a match to TRBD1. This TCR came from a human donor with glioblastoma. Sample: blood, taken after dendritic cell vaccination. Here the CDR3 DNA reads TGCGCCAGCAGTCGACAGGGGGCGACAGATACGCAGTATTTT. It codes for CASSRQGATDTQYF.